These 2 T cell receptor beta chains were sequenced from one sample in a study of T cell responses to AZD1222 COVID-19 vaccine. Assay: immunoSEQ multiplex PCR; the TCRdb copy retains only in-frame clones and omits some. Among more than 85,000 clones listed, around 85% were seen once. Sequenced here: peripheral blood, sampled 28 days after the second AZD1222 dose. The receptors derive from an adult who received the AZD1222 COVID-19 vaccine.

The chain couples TRBV3-1 (or the pseudogene TRBV3-2) to TRBJ2-3; 10 bases are shared with TRBD2. Germline CDR1 reads LGHDT; CDR2 reads YNNKEL (reference sequence). The length of the CDR3 is 16 residues. V shed 0 bases and J 3 bases; nucleotides not matched to a gene: 3. CDR3 DNA sequence: TGTGCCAGCAGCCAAGATCCAGCGGGAGGGACAGATACGCAGTATTTT. It specifies CASSQDPAGGTDTQYF.

This clone appeared a single time. J is TRBJ1-1 and V is TRBV18; D gene uncertain. This CDR3 is built from 14 residues. V was cut by 10 bases and J by 0 bases, with 15 bases left in between. The germline gives CDR1 KGHSH, CDR2 LQKENI. For the CDR3, the DNA is TGTGCCACCGACCGCGGACCGCTGAACACTGAAGCTTTCTTT. It encodes CATDRGPLNTEAFF.